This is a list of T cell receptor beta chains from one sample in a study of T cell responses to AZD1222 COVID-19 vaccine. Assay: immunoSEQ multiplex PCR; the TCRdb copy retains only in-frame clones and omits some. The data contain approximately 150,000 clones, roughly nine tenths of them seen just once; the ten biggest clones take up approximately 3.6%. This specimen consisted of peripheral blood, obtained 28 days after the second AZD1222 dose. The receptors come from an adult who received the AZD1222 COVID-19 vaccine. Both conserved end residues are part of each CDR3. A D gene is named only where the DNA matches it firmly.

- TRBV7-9 CASSLETGVDTEAFF
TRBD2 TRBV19 CASTPAGGGTGELFF
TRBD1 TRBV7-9 CASSPRTGVPGELFF
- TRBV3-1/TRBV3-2 CASSQGARIKLFF
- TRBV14 CASSRVMNTEAFF
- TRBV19 CASSWRGQYNQPQHF
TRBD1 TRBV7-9 CASSLEQGLGNSPLHF
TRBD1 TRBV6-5 CASKGQLTDTQYF
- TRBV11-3 CASSFQEDSPLHF
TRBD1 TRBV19 CASSIGTGGSEKLFF
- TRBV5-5 CASSLGAGDHGEKLFF
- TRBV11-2 CASSYTPEPTDTQYF
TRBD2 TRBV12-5 CASGLVIGVGGYNEQFF
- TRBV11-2 CASSLITEAFF
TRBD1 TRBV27 CASSLRGLQETQYF
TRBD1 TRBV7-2 CASSPGGQGTQETQYF
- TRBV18 CASSLGVGNSPLHF
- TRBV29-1 CSVTARGNTEAFF
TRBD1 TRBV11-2 CASSLGDRANEKLFF
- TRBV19 CASKDGSTGELFF
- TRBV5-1 CASTGGLGDTEAFF
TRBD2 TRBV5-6 CASSPKGLAEQYF
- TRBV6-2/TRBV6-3 CASSETRTDTQYF